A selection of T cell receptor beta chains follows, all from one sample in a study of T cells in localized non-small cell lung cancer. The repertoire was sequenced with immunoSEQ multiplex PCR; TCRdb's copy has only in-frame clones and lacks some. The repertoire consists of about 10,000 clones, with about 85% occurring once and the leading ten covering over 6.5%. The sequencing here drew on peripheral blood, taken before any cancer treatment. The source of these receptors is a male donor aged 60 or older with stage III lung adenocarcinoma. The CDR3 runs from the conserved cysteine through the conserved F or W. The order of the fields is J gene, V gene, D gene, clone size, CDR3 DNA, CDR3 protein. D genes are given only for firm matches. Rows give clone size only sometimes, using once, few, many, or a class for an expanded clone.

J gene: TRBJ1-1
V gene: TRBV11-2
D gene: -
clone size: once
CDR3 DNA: TGTGCCAGCAGCTTAGGAGGCAAGTGGTTCACTGAAGCTTTCTTT
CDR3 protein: CASSLGGKWFTEAFF

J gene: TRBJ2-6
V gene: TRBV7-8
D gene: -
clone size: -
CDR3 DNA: TGTGCCAGCAGCTTAGTAGGGGTCGACCTCTCTGGGGCCAACGTCCTGACTTTC
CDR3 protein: CASSLVGVDLSGANVLTF

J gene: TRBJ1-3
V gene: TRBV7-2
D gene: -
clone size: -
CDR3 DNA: TGTGCCAGCCTCCCGAAAGACTCTGGAAACACCATATATTTT
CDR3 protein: CASLPKDSGNTIYF

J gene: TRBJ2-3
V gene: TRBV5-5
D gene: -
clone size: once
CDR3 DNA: TGTGCCAGCAGCTTGGGGGCAGACCCTAGCACAGATACGCAGTATTTT
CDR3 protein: CASSLGADPSTDTQYF

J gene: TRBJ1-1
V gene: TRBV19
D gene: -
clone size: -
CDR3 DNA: TGTGCCAGTAAGCAGGGTTACACTGAAGCTTTCTTT
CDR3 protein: CASKQGYTEAFF

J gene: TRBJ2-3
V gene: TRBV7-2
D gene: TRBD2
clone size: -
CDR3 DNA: TGTGCCAGCAGCCCTAGCGGGGGGTACAGCACAGATACGCAGTATTTT
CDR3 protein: CASSPSGGYSTDTQYF

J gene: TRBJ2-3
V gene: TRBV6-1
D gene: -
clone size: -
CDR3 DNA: TGTGCCAGCAGTGAAAGGGGGGCTGTCAGCACAGATACGCAGTATTTT
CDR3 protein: CASSERGAVSTDTQYF

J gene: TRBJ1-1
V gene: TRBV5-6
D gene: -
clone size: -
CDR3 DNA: TGTGCCAGCTGGCTCGGGGCGAACACTGAAGCTTTCTTT
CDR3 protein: CASWLGANTEAFF

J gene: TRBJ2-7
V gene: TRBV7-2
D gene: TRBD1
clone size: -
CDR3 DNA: TGTGCCAGCAGCGCTAAACCGGGACAGGAGAACTTC
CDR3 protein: CASSAKPGQENF

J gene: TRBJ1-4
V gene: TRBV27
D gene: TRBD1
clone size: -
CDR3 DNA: TGTGCCAGCAGTTTACGCGGGACAGGGATAGAAAAACTGTTTTTT
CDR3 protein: CASSLRGTGIEKLFF

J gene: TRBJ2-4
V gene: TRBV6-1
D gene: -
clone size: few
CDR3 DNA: TGTGCCAGCAGTGAATATGAGCCAGACATTCAGTACTTC
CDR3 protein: CASSEYEPDIQYF

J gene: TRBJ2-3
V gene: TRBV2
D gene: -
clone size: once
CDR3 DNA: TGTGCCAGCATGCGGGGTTTGGCCACAGATACGCAGTATTTT
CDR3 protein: CASMRGLATDTQYF

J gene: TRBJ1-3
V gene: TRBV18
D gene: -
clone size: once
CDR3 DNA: TGTGCCAGCTCACCACGGGACCTGCCTGGAAACACCATATATTTT
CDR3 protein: CASSPRDLPGNTIYF

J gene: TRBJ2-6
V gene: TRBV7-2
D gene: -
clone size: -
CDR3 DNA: TGTGCCAGCAGCTTAGGGGATTTCTCTGGGGCCAACGTCCTGACTTTC
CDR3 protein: CASSLGDFSGANVLTF

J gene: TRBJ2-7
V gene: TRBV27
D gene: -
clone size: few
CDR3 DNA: TGTGCCAGCAGTTCGGGGCCCTCCTACGAGCAGTACTTC
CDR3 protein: CASSSGPSYEQYF

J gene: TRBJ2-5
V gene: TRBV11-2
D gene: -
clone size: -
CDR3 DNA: TGTGCCAGCAGCTCCCGGGGTGCGGGTGAAGAGACCCAGTACTTC
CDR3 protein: CASSSRGAGEETQYF

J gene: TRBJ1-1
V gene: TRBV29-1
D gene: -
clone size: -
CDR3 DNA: TGCAGCGTTGACAGCCAGAACACTGAAGCTTTCTTT
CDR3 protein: CSVDSQNTEAFF

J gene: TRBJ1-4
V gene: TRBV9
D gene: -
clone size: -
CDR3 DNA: TGTGCCAGCAGCCCCCGCGGAGTAGGGGATGAAAAACTGTTTTTT
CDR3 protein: CASSPRGVGDEKLFF

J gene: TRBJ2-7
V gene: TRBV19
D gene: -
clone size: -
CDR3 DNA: TGTGCCAGTAGTATAGACGGGGCCAGTTTGTACGAGCAGTACTTC
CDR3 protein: CASSIDGASLYEQYF

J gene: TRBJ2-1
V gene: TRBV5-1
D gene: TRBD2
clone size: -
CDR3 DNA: TGCGCCAGCAGCCCAGGACTAGCGGTCTACAATGAGCAGTTCTTC
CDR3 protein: CASSPGLAVYNEQFF

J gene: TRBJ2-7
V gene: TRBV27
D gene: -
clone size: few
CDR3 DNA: TGTGCCAGCAGTCCCGGTGGGGGGCGAGCCAATTTCGAGCAGTACTTC
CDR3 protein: CASSPGGGRANFEQYF

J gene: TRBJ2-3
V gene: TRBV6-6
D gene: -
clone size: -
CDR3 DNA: TGTGCCAGCAGTTCCGGGACTTTAGGCACAGATACGCAGTATTTT
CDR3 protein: CASSSGTLGTDTQYF

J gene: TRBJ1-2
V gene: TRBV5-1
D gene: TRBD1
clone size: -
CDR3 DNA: TGCGCCAGCAGCTTGGAACAGGGGGCCTATGGCTACACCTTC
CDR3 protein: CASSLEQGAYGYTF

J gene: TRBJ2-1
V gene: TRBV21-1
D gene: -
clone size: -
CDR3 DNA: TGTGCCAGCAGCAAATGGGTCCTAGCGGGAGAGGGAACGGAGATCGATGAGCAGTTCTTC
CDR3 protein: CASSKWVLAGEGTEIDEQFF

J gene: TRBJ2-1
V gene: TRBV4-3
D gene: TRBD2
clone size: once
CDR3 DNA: TGCGCCAGCAGCCATTTCAGCGGGAGCACCTATGAGCAGTTCTTC
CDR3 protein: CASSHFSGSTYEQFF

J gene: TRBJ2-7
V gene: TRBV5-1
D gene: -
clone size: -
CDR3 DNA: TGCGCCAGCAGCATAGGGGGACTCGAGCAGTACTTC
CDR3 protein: CASSIGGLEQYF

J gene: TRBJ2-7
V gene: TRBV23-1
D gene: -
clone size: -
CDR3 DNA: TGCGCCAGCAGTCACGAGCAGTACTTC
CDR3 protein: CASSHEQYF

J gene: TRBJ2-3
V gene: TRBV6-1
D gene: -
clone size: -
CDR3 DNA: TGTGCCAGCAGCGTAAGGGCCTTCACAGATACGCAGTATTTT
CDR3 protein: CASSVRAFTDTQYF

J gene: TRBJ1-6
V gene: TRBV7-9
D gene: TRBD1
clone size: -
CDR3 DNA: TGTGCCAGCAGCCGGGGACAGGTCAATTCACCCCTCCACTTT
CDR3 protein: CASSRGQVNSPLHF

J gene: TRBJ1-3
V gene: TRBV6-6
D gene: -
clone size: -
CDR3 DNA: TGTGCCAGCAGTTTTTCCAGGGGAAGCACCATATATTTT
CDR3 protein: CASSFSRGSTIYF

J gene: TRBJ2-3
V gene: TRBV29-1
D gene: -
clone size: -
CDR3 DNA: TGCAGCGTTATTGGGGGATATACGCAGTATTTT
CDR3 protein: CSVIGGYTQYF

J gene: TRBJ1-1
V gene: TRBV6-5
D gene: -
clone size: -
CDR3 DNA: TGTGCCGTCCTTGCAACGCAGGGTCGAACTGAAGCTTTCTTT
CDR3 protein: CAVLATQGRTEAFF

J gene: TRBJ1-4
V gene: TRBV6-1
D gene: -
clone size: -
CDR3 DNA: TGTGCCAGCAGTGAAGCCCGGACACGGGAGACTGAAAAACTGTTTTTT
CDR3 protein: CASSEARTRETEKLFF

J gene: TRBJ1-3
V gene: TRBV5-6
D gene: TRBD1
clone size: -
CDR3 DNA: TGTGCCAGCAGCCGCGTCGGGACAGAGAAAACAACCATATATTTT
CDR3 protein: CASSRVGTEKTTIYF

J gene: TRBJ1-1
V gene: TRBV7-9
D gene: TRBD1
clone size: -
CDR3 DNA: TGTGCCAGCAGCTCATTTGGGGACAGGGGGCGATTTGAAGCTTTCTTT
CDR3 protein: CASSSFGDRGRFEAFF

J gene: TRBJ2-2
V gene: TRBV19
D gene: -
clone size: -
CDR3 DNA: TGTGCCAGTAGTATACAGGGCGGGGTCACCGGGGAGCTGTTTTTT
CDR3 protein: CASSIQGGVTGELFF

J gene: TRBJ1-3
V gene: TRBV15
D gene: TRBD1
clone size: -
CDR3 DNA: TGTGCCACCAGGATGACAGGGGACGGAAACACCATATATTTT
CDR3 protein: CATRMTGDGNTIYF

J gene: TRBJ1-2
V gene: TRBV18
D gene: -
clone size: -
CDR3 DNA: TGTGCCAGCTCACCAGAGTTGGAAACTAACTATGGCTACACCTTC
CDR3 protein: CASSPELETNYGYTF

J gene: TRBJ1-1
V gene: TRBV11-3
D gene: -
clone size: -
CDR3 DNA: TGTGCCAGCAGCTTAGAGGGGAACACTGAAGCTTTCTTT
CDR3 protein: CASSLEGNTEAFF

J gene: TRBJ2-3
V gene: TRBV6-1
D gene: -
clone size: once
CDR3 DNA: TGTGCCAGCAGTGACACAGAAATGACAGATACGCAGTATTTT
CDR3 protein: CASSDTEMTDTQYF

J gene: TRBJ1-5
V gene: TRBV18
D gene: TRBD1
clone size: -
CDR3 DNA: TGTGCCAGCTCACTCGGGACAGGGTCTCAGCCCCAGCATTTT
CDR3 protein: CASSLGTGSQPQHF

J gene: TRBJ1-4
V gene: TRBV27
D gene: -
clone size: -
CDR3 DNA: TGTGCCAGCAGTTCCCCCGGACATCCCGGAGGGGAAAAACTGTTTTTT
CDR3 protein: CASSSPGHPGGEKLFF

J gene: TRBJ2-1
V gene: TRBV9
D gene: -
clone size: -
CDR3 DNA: TGTGCCAGCAGCGGAGGAGCTCCCTCCTACAATGAGCAGTTCTTC
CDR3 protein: CASSGGAPSYNEQFF

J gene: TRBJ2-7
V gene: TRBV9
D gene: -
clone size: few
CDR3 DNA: TGTGCCAGCAGCGTAGACGTGGGCGAGCAGTACTTC
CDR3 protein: CASSVDVGEQYF

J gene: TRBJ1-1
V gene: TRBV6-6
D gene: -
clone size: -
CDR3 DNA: TGTGCCAGCAGTTACTCGATCGGCAGGGTGAACACTGAAGCTTTCTTT
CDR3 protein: CASSYSIGRVNTEAFF

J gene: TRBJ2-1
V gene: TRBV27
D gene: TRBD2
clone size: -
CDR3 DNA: TGTGCCAGCAGCCTAGCGGGACGGCAGTTCTTC
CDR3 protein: CASSLAGRQFF

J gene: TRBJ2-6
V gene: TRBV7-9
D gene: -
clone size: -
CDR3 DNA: TGTGCCAGCAGCTTAGGGAAGGCAGGGACCGGGGCCAACGTCCTGACTTTC
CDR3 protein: CASSLGKAGTGANVLTF

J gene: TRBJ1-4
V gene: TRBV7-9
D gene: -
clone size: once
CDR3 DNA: TGTGCCAGCAGACTGACTGAAAAACTGTTTTTT
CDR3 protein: CASRLTEKLFF

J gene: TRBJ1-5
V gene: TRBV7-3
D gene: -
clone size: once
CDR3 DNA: TGTGCCAGCAGCCGCGGGCCCAATCAGCCCCAGCATTTT
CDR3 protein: CASSRGPNQPQHF

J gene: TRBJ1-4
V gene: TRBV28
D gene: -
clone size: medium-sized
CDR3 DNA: TGTGCCAGCAGTGAATATCCTGCAGGGGAGGAAAAACTGTTTTTT
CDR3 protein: CASSEYPAGEEKLFF

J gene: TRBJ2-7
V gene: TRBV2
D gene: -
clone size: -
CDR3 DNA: TGTGCCAGCAGCCGGGACGGAACCTACGAGCAGTACTTC
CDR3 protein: CASSRDGTYEQYF

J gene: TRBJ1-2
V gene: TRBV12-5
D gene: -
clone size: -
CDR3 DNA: TGTGCTAGTGGCCACAGTAACTATGGCTACACCTTC
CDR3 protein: CASGHSNYGYTF

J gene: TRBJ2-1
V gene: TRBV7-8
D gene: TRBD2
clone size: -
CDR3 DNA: TGTGCCAGCAGCCCCTTAGCGGGGGGGCTGAACAATGAGCAGTTCTTC
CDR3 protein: CASSPLAGGLNNEQFF

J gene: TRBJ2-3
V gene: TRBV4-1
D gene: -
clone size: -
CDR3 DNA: TGCGCCAGCAGCCAAGAGGAGTCGGACACAGATACGCAGTATTTT
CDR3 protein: CASSQEESDTDTQYF

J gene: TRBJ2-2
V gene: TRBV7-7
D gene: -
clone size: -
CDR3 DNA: TGTGCTAGCAGCTTAGAGGCGGGGTACACCGGGGAGCTGTTTTTT
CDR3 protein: CASSLEAGYTGELFF

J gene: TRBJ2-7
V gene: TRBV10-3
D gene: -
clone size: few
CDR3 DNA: TGTGCCACGGCAGGGGGGGACTACGAGCAGTACTTC
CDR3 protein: CATAGGDYEQYF

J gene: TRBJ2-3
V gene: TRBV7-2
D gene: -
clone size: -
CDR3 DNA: TGTGCCAGCAGCCCCTGGACCGCAGATACGCAGTATTTT
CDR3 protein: CASSPWTADTQYF

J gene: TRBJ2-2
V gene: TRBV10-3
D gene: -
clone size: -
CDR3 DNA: TGTGCCATCAGTGAGGGGGGCGCGAACGGGGAGCTGTTTTTT
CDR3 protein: CAISEGGANGELFF

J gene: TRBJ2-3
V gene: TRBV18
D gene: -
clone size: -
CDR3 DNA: TGTGCCAGCTCACCTCAAAAGGGTAGGACAGATACGCAGTATTTT
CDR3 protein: CASSPQKGRTDTQYF